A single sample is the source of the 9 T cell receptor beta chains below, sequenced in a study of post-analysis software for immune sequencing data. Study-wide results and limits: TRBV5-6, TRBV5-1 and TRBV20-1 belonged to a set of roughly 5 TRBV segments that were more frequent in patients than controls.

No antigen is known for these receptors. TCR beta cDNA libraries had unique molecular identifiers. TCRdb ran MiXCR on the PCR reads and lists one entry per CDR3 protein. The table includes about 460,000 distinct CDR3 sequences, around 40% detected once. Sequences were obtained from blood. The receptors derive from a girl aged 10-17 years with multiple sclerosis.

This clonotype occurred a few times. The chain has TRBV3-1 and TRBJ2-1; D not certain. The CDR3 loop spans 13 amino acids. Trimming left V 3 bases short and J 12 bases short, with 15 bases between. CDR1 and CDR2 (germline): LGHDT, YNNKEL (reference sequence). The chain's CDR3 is CASSQTTPAVQFF. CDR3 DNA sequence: TGTGCCAGCAGCCAGACGACTCCTGCGGTGCAGTTCTTC.

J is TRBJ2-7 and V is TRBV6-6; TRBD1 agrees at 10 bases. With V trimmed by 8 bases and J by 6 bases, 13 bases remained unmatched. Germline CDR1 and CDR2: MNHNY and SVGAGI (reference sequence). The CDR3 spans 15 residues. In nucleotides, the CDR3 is TGTGCCAGCTTGGGGAGACAGGGGGCTACTTCCGAGCAGTACTTC. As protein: CASLGRQGATSEQYF.

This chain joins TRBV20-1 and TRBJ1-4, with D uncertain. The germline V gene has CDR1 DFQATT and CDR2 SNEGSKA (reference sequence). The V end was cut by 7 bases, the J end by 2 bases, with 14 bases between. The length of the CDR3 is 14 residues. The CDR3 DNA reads TGCAGTGATCTGGGCGATCTGACTAATGAAAAACTGTTTTTT. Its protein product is CSDLGDLTNEKLFF.

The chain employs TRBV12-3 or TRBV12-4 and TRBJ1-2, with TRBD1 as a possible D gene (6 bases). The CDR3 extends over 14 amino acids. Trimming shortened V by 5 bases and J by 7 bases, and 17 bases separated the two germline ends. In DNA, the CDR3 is TGTGCCAGCAGTCCTATCCGGGGGGCTGTTGGCTACACCTTC. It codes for CASSPIRGAVGYTF.

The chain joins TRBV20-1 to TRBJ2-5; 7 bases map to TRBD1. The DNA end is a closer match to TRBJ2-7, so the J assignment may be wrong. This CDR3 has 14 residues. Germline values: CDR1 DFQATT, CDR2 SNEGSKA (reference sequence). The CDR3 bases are TGCAGTGCTAGAGAAACAGGGGTTCCGCGCGAGCAGTACTTC. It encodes CSARETGVPREQYF.

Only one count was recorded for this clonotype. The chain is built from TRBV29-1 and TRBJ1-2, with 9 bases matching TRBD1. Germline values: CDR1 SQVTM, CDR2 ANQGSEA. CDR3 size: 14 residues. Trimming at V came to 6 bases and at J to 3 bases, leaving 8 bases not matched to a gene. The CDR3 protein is CSVKQGASDYGYTF. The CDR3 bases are TGCAGCGTGAAACAGGGGGCTTCGGACTATGGCTACACCTTC.

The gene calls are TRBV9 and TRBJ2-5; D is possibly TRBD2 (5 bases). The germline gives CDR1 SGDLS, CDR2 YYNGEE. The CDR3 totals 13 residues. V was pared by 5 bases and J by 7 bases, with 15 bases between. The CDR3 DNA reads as TGTGCCAGCAGTGGACCGGGGTTTGGGACCCAGTACTTC. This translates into CASSGPGFGTQYF.

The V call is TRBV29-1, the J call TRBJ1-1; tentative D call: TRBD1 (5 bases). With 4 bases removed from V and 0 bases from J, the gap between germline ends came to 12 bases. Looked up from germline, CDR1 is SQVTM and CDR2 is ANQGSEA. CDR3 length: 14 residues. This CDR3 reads CSVGWDRMNTEAFF. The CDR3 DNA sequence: TGCAGCGTTGGTTGGGACCGCATGAACACTGAAGCTTTCTTT.

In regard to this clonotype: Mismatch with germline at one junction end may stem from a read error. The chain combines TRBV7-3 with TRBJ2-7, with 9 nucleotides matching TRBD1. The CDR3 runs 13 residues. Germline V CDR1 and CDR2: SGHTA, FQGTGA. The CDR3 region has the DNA TGTGCCGGCAGCACAGGACAGGGGTACGAGCAGTACTTC. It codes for CAGSTGQGYEQYF. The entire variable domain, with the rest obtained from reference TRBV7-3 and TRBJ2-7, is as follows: GAGVSQTPSNKVTEKGKYVELRCDPISGHTALYWYRQSLGQGPEFLIYFQGTGAADDSGLPNDRFFAVRPEGSVSTLKIQRTERGDSAVYLCAGSTGQGYEQYFGPGTRLTVT.